This T cell receptor beta chain was identified in a study of T cell responses to AZD1222 COVID-19 vaccine. In the study overall: Samples with a second dose at about 4 or about 12 weeks were pooled together. Regarding the study as a whole: The reported proportion of spike-specific TCRs targeting unmutated variant regions was nearly half. In all cases, repertoires were sampled only after the peak T cell response. Baseline antibody screening turned up just six seropositive AZD1222 recipients.

The germline CDR1 and CDR2 sequences are MNHEY and SVGAGI. CDR3 length: 12 residues. Trimming removed 8 bases at V and 0 bases at J, with 8 bases between. The data were produced by immunoSEQ multiplex PCR, yet TCRdb's version contains in-frame clones alone and is incomplete. The sample yields around 140,000 clones, 80% to 95% seen once. Worth noting for this clone: Its specificity is not known.

The sequence was collected from an adult in good health. V and J are TRBV6-5 and TRBJ2-7, with D possibly being TRBD1 or TRBD2 (5 bases each). The sequencing used peripheral blood, collected on day 0 of AZD1222 vaccination. CDR3 residues: CASWDGSYEQYF. The CDR3 DNA follows: TGTGCCAGCTGGGACGGCTCCTACGAGCAGTACTTC.